Listed here is a single TCR beta chain. The germline V and J ends were trimmed by 0 bases and 6 bases, with 7 bases remaining between them. Germline-derived CDR1 and CDR2 are SGHRS and YFSETQ. CDR3 size: 13 residues. This sample was taken from a study of OX40 agonist ivuxolimab in advanced cancers. The repertoire was sequenced with immunoSEQ multiplex PCR; TCRdb's copy has only in-frame clones and lacks some. The sample shows 30,000 to 50,000 clones, around 89% of them seen only once. This TCR was sampled from an adult with an advanced solid tumor such as melanoma, head and neck, liver or kidney cancer. The rearrangement uses TRBV5-1 and TRBJ1-5; D unclear. Sequenced here: CD4+ or CD8+ T cells sorted from blood, sampled in a trial of the OX40 agonist ivuxolimab. The CDR3 protein is CASSLAGSQPQHF. The CDR3 DNA sequence: TGCGCCAGCAGCTTGGCCGGGAGTCAGCCCCAGCATTTT.